The entry below describes one T cell receptor (beta chain). The antigen this receptor binds is unknown. The input lacks base qualities; no much larger clone sits a single base away. These data belong to a study of blood T cell repertoires in COVID-19 (TCRdb year 2020). For the wider study: Samples covering the acute and convalescent phases of COVID-19 were provided by collaborators in the United States, Italy and Spain. The material from the prospective study consisted of cDNA or gDNA derived from T cells, B-cell-depleted T cells, or PBMCs. Deeply sampled blood TCRbeta repertoires from subjects exposed to, actively infected with, or recovered from COVID-19 were included in the dataset. The repertoires were released in a freely available public database meant as a resource for research on the immune response to SARS-CoV-2. The samples were drawn from the first 160 participants of the ongoing ImmuneRACE study and from over 950 subjects provided by 6 global collaborators. Sample metadata almost always included a de-identified subject ID, COVID-19 status, age in years and sex. Where available, HLA class I and class II types were taken from metadata supplied by the sample provider and were not determined by assay-based typing. The study at large found these results: The amount of clinical and demographic metadata varied by source and participant and was provided uncurated.

TCRbeta CDR3 regions were amplified from genomic DNA by means of the immunoSEQ Assay, a bias-controlled multiplex PCR. Per the original workflow: Nucleated cell counts per sample were estimated from amplification of reference gene primers within the assay. To quantify the absolute abundance of each unique TCRbeta CDR3 rearrangement, sequence reads were collapsed and filtered. For each sample, productive Simpson clonality was calculated as the square root of Simpson's diversity index across productive rearrangements. TCRdb retrieved this table from immuneACCESS and kept in-frame rearrangements only. Not all clones are present; in checked studies, unresolved V genes account for under half, and no reason is known for the remainder. V and J calls plus clone size are reproduced from that table; the DNA served to infer D and trimming. This sample comprises approximately 300,000 clones, roughly 87% of them detected only once. Less than 6% of the sample rests with the top ten.

In the prospective study, participants were about 18 to 89 years old, resided in 24 geographic areas of the United States, and were enrolled through a virtual design. To assign participants to cohorts, the prospective study relied on clinical history that participants themselves reported in a screening survey and a study questionnaire. Recovered participants in ImmuneRACE Cohort 3 were defined by two consecutive negative NP/OP PCR tests, clearance by a healthcare professional, or resolution of symptoms. Mobile phlebotomists in the prospective study collected whole blood, serum and a nasopharyngeal or oropharyngeal swab from every participant. Over an approximately 2-month period, participants in the prospective study had the option of providing additional blood draws and questionnaires. Before DNA extraction, blood samples from the prospective study were shipped at room temperature or frozen. The specimen sequenced was PBMCs or T cells enriched from blood (not recorded which). This clonotype originated in a woman in her twenties or thirties who had recovered from COVID-19.

The DNA is TGTGCCAGCAGCTTAACTCCCAGTGAGCAGTTCTTC. This gives the protein CASSLTPSEQFF. The V gene is TRBV7-3 and the J gene is TRBJ2-1; the D segment cannot be called with confidence. The CDR3 sequence holds 12 residues, the cysteine and phenylalanine included. Just the 36-base CDR3 DNA is kept, in frame starting at base 1. Looking up the germline V gene yields CDR1 SGHTA and CDR2 FQGTGA. Trimming at the junction amounts to 0 bases on V and 9 bases on J, and the germline ends lie 6 bases apart.